Here is one T cell receptor beta chain with its context. The antigen is undetermined. The PCR had 60 Vbeta and 13 Jbeta primers. As originally analysed: Later reanalysis found about 78 million unique TCR beta chains, 10 million to 12 million of them shared. Sequenced by immunoSEQ multiplex PCR; TCRdb stores in-frame clones only, minus some. V and J calls and clone size are given by that table; D and trimming were obtained from the DNA. This table holds about 200,000 clones, about 76% found once. The data are from a study of cytomegalovirus exposure and HLA in healthy donors. Study-wide findings and caveats: Near-uniform donor sequencing depth was presumed by presence/absence analyses. HLA allele associations emerged for around 16,000 TCR beta sequences in a later analysis, at 0.05 false discovery rate. In an earlier analysis, most TCR beta V segments were productive about 87% or about 30% of the time.

CDR3 size: 14 residues. Germline assignment: CDR1 SGHRS and CDR2 YFSETQ. V was shortened by 0 bases and J by 2 bases, with 8 bases between the two germline ends. The receptor comes from a male donor in good health and CMV-seropositive. The sequencing sample was made of PBMCs. J is TRBJ1-1 and V is TRBV5-1; D remains ambiguous. The CDR3, as DNA: TGCGCCAGCAGCTTGGTTCAGTCTAACACTGAAGCTTTCTTT. This encodes CASSLVQSNTEAFF.